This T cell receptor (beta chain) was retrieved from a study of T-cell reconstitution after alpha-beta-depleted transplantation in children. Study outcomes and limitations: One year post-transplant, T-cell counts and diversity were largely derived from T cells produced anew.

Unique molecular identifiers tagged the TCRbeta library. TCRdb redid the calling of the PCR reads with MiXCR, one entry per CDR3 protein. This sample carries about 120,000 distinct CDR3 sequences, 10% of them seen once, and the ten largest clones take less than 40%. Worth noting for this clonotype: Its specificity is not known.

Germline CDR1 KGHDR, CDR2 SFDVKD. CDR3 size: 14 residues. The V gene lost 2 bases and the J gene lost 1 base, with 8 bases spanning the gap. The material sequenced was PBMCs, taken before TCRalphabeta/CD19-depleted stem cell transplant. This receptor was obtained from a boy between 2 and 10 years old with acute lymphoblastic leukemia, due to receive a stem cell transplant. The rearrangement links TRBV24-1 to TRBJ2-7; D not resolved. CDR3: CATSDSGRSYEQYF. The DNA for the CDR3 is TGTGCCACCAGTGATTCGGGCAGATCCTACGAGCAGTACTTC.